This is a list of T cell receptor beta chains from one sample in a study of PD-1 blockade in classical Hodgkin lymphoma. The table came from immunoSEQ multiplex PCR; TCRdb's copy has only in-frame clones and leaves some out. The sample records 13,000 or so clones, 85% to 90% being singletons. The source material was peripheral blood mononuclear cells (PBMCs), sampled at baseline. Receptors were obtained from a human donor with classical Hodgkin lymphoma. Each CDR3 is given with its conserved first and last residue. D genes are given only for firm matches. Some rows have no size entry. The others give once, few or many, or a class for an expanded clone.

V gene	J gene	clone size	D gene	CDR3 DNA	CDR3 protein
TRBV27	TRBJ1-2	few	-	TGTGCCAGCAGTTTATCGCTGGCGGGATATGGCTACACCTTC	CASSLSLAGYGYTF
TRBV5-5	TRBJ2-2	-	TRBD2	TGTGCCAGCAGCCAAGGACTAGCGGGAGGGCCCGGGGAGCTGTTTTTT	CASSQGLAGGPGELFF
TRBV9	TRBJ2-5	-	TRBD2	TGTGCCAGCAGCGTAGGGACTAGGGAAGAGACCCAGTACTTC	CASSVGTREETQYF
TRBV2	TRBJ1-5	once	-	TGTGCCAGCAGTGAAGCGGGCAGCCACAATCAGCCCCAGCATTTT	CASSEAGSHNQPQHF
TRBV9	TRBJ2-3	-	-	TGTGCCAGCAGCACAGAACTAGCCTCTAGCACAGATACGCAGTATTTT	CASSTELASSTDTQYF
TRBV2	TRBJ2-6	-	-	TGTGCCAGCAGTGTCACAGAGTCTGGGGCCAACGTCCTGACTTTC	CASSVTESGANVLTF
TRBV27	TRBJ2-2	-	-	TGTGCCAGCAGTGTCTGGGGGAACACCGGGGAGCTGTTTTTT	CASSVWGNTGELFF
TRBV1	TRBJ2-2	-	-	TGCACCAGCAGCCAAGAGCATGAAGGGGCACAGGGGGAAAAATCGGACACCGGGGAGCTGTTTTTT	CTSSQEHEGAQGEKSDTGELFF
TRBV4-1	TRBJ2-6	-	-	TGCGCCAGCAGCCAAGGCAATCGCTTCTCTGGGGCCAACGTCCTGACTTTC	CASSQGNRFSGANVLTF
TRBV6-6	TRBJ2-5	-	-	TGTGCCAGCAGTTACGGGGAGACCCAGTACTTC	CASSYGETQYF
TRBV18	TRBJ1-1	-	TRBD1	TGTGCCAGCTCCCGAACGGACAGGGATTACCCTGAAGCTTTCTTT	CASSRTDRDYPEAFF
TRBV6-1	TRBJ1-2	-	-	TGTGCCAGCAGTGAGGAGGGAGGGAACCGGGGGACTATGGGCTACACCTTC	CASSEEGGNRGTMGYTF
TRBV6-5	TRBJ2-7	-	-	TGTGCCAGCGGATCGGCAGGGTGGGAGCAGTACTTC	CASGSAGWEQYF
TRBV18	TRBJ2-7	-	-	TGTGCCAGCTCAGATGACGGGGTTGACTACGAGCAGTACTTC	CASSDDGVDYEQYF
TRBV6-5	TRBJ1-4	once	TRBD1	TGTGCCAGCAGTTACTCGACAGGGCGCGGAAAACTGTTTTTT	CASSYSTGRGKLFF
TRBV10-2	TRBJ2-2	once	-	TGCGCCAGCAGTCCATTTAACCGGGTCCGGGCCGGGGAGCTGTTTTTT	CASSPFNRVRAGELFF
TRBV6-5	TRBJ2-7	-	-	TGTGCCAGCAGCCCCACGGGGAGAGGCGCCTACGAGCAGTACTTC	CASSPTGRGAYEQYF
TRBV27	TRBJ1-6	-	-	TGTGCCAGCAGTCCTCTGGGGGGGAATTCACCCCTCCACTTT	CASSPLGGNSPLHF
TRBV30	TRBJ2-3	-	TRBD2	TGTGCCTGGAGTGTGGGGGGGGACCTCACAGATACGCAGTATTTT	CAWSVGGDLTDTQYF
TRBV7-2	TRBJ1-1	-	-	TGTGCCAGCAGCCCTTGGACAAACGCTGAAGCTTTCTTT	CASSPWTNAEAFF
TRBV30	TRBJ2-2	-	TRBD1	TGTGCCTGGAAGTGGACAGGAGACACCGGGGAGCTGTTTTTT	CAWKWTGDTGELFF
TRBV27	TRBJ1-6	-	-	TGTGCCAGCAGTTTTCCTGGTTCACCCCTCCACTTT	CASSFPGSPLHF
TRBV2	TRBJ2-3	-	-	TGTGCCAGCAGTACACCCCTGGGACGGACCTCCACAGATACGCAGTATTTT	CASSTPLGRTSTDTQYF
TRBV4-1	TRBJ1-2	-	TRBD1	TGCGCCAGCAGACTCGGACAGGCCTATGGCTACACCTTC	CASRLGQAYGYTF
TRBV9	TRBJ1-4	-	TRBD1	TGTGCCAGCAGCCTTTCCGGGACAGGGAATGAAAAACTGTTTTTT	CASSLSGTGNEKLFF
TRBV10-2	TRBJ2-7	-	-	TGCGCCAGCAGTGAGCTTACAATCCACGAGCAGTACTTC	CASSELTIHEQYF
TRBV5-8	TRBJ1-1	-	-	TGTGCCAGCAGCGTTTGGACGGTGAACACTGAAGCTTTCTTT	CASSVWTVNTEAFF
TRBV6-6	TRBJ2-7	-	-	TGTGCCAGCAGTGAGAGCAGGGGAATTGGGCAGTACTTC	CASSESRGIGQYF
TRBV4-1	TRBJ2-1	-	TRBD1	TGCGCCAGCAGCCAGATCAGGGGGAGCTCCTACAATGAGCAGTTCTTC	CASSQIRGSSYNEQFF
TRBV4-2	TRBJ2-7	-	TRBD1	TGTGCCAGCAGCCGACAGGGTAGTTCCTACGAGCAGTACTTC	CASSRQGSSYEQYF
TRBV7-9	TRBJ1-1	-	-	TGTGCCAGCAGCTTATTTGGGGCGGGCCCTGACGGAGCTTTCTTT	CASSLFGAGPDGAFF
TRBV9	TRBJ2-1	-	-	TGTGCCAGCGACCGGGCACCGGGCGGGCATGGGCAGTTCTTC	CASDRAPGGHGQFF
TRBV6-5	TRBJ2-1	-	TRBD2	TGTGCCAGCAAGCGCGGGAGGGCCAACAATGAGCAGTTCTTC	CASKRGRANNEQFF
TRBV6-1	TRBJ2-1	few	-	TGTGCCAGCGGCCAACCAGGTTATGAGCAGTTCTTC	CASGQPGYEQFF
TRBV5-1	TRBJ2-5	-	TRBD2	TGCGCCAGCAGCCCCATTGGGAGGGGAGAGACCCAGTACTTC	CASSPIGRGETQYF
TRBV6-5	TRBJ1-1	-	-	TGCGCCAGCACCCAGAACACTGAAGCTTTCTTT	CASTQNTEAFF
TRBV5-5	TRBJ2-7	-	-	TGTGCCAGCAGCTTGTCTTTGTCCTACGAGCAGTACTTC	CASSLSLSYEQYF
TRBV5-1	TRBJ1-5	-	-	TGCGCCAGCAGCTTGGAGCGGGGGAAGAGCAATCAGCCCCAGCATTTT	CASSLERGKSNQPQHF
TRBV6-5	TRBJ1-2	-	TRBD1	TGTGCCAGCAGTTCCATGGAAGGCAGGGGGCATGGCTACACCTTC	CASSSMEGRGHGYTF
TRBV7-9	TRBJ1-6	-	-	TGTGCCAGCAGCTTAAGGACCGCCGATAATTCACCCCTCCACTTT	CASSLRTADNSPLHF
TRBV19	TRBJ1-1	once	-	TGTGCCAGTAGCAGACAGTTAATGAACACTGAAGCTTTCTTT	CASSRQLMNTEAFF
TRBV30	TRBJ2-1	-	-	TGTGCCTGGAGGCACAGGGTGGTAAATGAGCAGTTCTTC	CAWRHRVVNEQFF
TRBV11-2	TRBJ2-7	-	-	TGTGCCAGCAGCTACCGACGAGTCTACGAGCAGTACTTC	CASSYRRVYEQYF
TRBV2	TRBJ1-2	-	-	TGTGCCAGCAGAGATTATGGCTACACCTTC	CASRDYGYTF
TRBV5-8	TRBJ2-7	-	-	TGTGCCAGCAGCATGGGGGTTAGTGGAGGGGGCGGCATGGACGTGCAGTACTTC	CASSMGVSGGGGMDVQYF
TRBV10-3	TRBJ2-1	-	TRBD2	TGTGCCATCACCAGCGGGAAGAGCTCCTACAATGAGCAGTTCTTC	CAITSGKSSYNEQFF
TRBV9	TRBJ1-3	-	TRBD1	TGTGCCAGCAGCACGACAGGGGACAGAAACACCATATATTTT	CASSTTGDRNTIYF
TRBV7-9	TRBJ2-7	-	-	TGTGCCAGCAGCTTAGGGACCTACGAGCAGTACTTC	CASSLGTYEQYF